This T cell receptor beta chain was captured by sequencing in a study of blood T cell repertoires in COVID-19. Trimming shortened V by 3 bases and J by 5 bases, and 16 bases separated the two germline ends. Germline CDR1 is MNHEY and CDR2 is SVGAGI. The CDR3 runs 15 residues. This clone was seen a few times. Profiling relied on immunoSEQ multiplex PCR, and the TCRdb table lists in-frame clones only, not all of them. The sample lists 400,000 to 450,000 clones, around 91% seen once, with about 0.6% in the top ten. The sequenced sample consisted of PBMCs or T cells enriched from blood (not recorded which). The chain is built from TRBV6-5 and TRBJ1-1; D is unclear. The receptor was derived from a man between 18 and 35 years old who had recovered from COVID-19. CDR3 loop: CASSYFLTDGTEAFF. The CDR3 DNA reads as TGTGCCAGCAGTTATTTCTTGACTGACGGGACTGAAGCTTTCTTT.